The present T cell receptor beta chain was sequenced within a study of cytomegalovirus exposure and HLA in healthy donors. Overall study context: Clustering assigned 81% of the approximately 400 genotyped donors to the Caucasian-associated ancestry cluster.

The CDR3 sequence is 13 residues long. V gave up 3 bases and J gave up 8 bases, with 13 bases separating them. Per the germline V gene, CDR1 is SNHLY and CDR2 is FYNNEI. The PCR contained 60 Vbeta and 13 Jbeta primers. In the original workflow: In a later analysis, of around 83 million unique beta chains, 9 million to 11 million appeared in at least two donors. The table came from immunoSEQ multiplex PCR; TCRdb's copy has only in-frame clones and leaves some out. V and J calls and clone size follow that table, whereas D and trimming were derived from the DNA. The sample holds 150,000 to 200,000 clones, over 60% seen once. This clone was seen more than once but under ten times. Its antigen is undetermined. The study, taken as a whole, reports: In a later analysis, TCR beta V- and J-gene trimming was associated with a missense DCLRE1C variant.

The chain joins TRBV2 to TRBJ1-2; tentatively, D is TRBD1 (5 bases). Sequencing was performed on PBMCs. This TCR was recovered from a man aged 35-49 years in good health and CMV-seronegative. The CDR3 DNA reads as TGTGCCAGCAGTGATGGGGCAGTCCTCGGCTACACCTTC. Its protein product is CASSDGAVLGYTF.